The source of this T cell receptor beta chain is a study of T cells in Graves' hyperthyroidism and ophthalmopathy. RNA transcripts were the template for amplifying TCR beta CDR3 regions. The study used the HTBI primer set for a first-round RT-PCR of the TCR CDR3. TCRdb re-called the multiplex PCR reads through MiXCR, storing one row per CDR3 protein. The repertoire consists of 200,000 to 250,000 distinct CDR3 sequences, with roughly 17% occurring once and the leading ten covering around 26%. This CDR3 is built from 15 residues. Germline lookup yields CDR1 DFQATT and CDR2 SNEGSKA (reference sequence). Trimming cost V 2 bases and J 6 bases; bases outside gene matches: 9. Those patients with uncontrolled infection, other autoimmune disease, pregnancy or lactation were excluded. Comments on this clonotype: The antigen remains unidentified.

General study points: Peripheral blood also featured most of the thyroid clonotypes expanded above 0.001. From stable hyperthyroidism, ophthalmopathy was set apart by a 13 V-J model.

This TCR came from a woman under 30 with Graves' ophthalmopathy. The V call is TRBV20-1, the J call TRBJ2-1, with 8 nucleotides matching TRBD1. Sequencing was carried out using blood. The CDR3 region is CSARRFGQGTNEQFF. The CDR3 DNA reads as TGCAGTGCTAGAAGGTTCGGACAGGGAACCAATGAGCAGTTCTTC.